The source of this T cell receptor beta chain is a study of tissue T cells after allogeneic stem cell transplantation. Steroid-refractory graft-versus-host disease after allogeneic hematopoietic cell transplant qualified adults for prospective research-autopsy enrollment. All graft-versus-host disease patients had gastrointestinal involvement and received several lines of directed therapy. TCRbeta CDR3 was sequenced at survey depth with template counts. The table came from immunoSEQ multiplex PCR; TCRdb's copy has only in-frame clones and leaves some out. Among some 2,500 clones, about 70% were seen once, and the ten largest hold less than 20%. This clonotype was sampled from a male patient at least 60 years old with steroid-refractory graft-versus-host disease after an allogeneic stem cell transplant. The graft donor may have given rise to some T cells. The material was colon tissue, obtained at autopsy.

The CDR3 loop is CASSSGAVNGNQPQHF. The CDR3 DNA follows: TGCGCCAGCAGCTCAGGGGCCGTAAACGGAAATCAGCCCCAGCATTTT. The chain uses TRBV5-1 and TRBJ1-5, with a possible D match to TRBD1 (6 bases). Germline V lookup: CDR1 SGHRS, CDR2 YFSETQ. CDR3 length equals 16 residues. Trimming cost V 3 bases and J 4 bases, with 17 bases left between them.